Listed here are 19 T cell receptor beta chains from one sample, sequenced in a study of OX40 agonist ivuxolimab in advanced cancers. Profiling relied on immunoSEQ multiplex PCR, and the TCRdb table lists in-frame clones only, not all of them. Of some 62,000 clones detected, around 79% appear once; the ten largest clones hold approximately 11%. The material was CD4+ or CD8+ T cells sorted from blood, obtained in a trial of the OX40 agonist ivuxolimab. These receptors came from an adult with an advanced solid tumor such as melanoma, head and neck, liver or kidney cancer.

CDR3 residues: CATRTGTGVEKLFF. CDR3 nucleotide sequence: TGTGCCACCCGGACCGGGACAGGGGTGGAAAAACTGTTTTTT. The chain carries TRBV28 and TRBJ1-4; 10 nucleotides match TRBD1. Per germline, CDR1 MDHEN and CDR2 SYDVKM. The CDR3 runs to 14 residues. V was clipped by 10 bases and J by 8 bases; unmatched bases: 10.

This chain links TRBV7-9 with TRBJ2-3; a possible D gene is TRBD1 (6 bases). Germline V gene sequence: CDR1 SEHNR, CDR2 FQNEAQ (reference sequence). The V and J ends lost 4 bases and 3 bases respectively, with 14 bases between them. CDR3 length: 15 residues. CDR3 DNA sequence: TGTGCCAGCAGCTCTACACGAGGACAGACAGATACGCAGTATTTT. It translates to CASSSTRGQTDTQYF. Looking up the rest from reference TRBV7-9 and TRBJ2-3 gives the full variable domain: DTGVSQNPRHKITKRGQNVTFRCDPISEHNRLYWYRQTLGQGPEFLTYFQNEAQLEKSRLLSDRFSAERPKGSFSTLEIQRTEQGDSAMYLCASSSTRGQTDTQYFGPGTRLTVL.

The rearrangement joins TRBV19 to TRBJ2-6; D gene uncertain. CDR3 size: 15 residues. The germline CDR1 and CDR2 sequences are LNHDA and SQIVND (reference sequence). V was clipped by 3 bases and J by 0 bases, with 6 bases between them. The CDR3 DNA follows: TGTGCCAGTAGTATGTCGACCTCTGGGGCCAACGTCCTGACTTTC. This translates into CASSMSTSGANVLTF.

The rearrangement links TRBV9 to TRBJ2-2; TRBD2 matches 14 bases. Germline-derived CDR1 and CDR2 are SGDLS and YYNGEE. V shed 3 bases and J 7 bases; nucleotides not matched to a gene: 11. CDR3 length: 18 amino acids. The CDR3 sequence: CASSAFGTSGSWGGELFF. The CDR3 DNA reads TGTGCCAGCAGCGCCTTCGGGACTAGCGGGAGCTGGGGCGGGGAGCTGTTTTTT.

J is TRBJ2-1 and V is TRBV27; D is uncertain. Trimming pared 3 bases from V and 4 bases from J, leaving 4 bases between. CDR3 length equals 12 residues. CDR1 and CDR2 (germline): MNHEY, SMNVEV (reference sequence). This chain's CDR3 is CASSLGYNEQFF. DNA for the CDR3: TGTGCCAGCAGTTTGGGATACAATGAGCAGTTCTTC.

This rearrangement joins TRBV29-1 to TRBJ1-1, with TRBD1 identical over 11 bases. Germline CDR1 reads SQVTM; CDR2 reads ANQGSEA. There are 13 residues in the CDR3. Germline trimming cut 5 bases from V and 3 bases from J; bases unmatched to any gene: 2. This CDR3 is CSVPGQGDTEAFF. The CDR3 nucleotides are TGCAGCGTTCCGGGACAGGGGGACACTGAAGCTTTCTTT.

The chain couples TRBV5-5 to TRBJ2-7; the D gene is possibly TRBD2 (6 bases). Germline V lookup: CDR1 SGHKS, CDR2 YYEKEE (reference sequence). The V end lost 4 bases, the J end lost 2 bases, and 16 bases lay between the germline ends. This CDR3 contains 15 residues. The CDR3 DNA sequence: TGTGCCAGCAGCCTTGCCCCCCTAGCGCCCTACGAGCAGTACTTC. Residues: CASSLAPLAPYEQYF.

The rearrangement joins TRBV7-9 to TRBJ2-7; a possible D gene is TRBD1 (5 bases). V was trimmed by 5 bases and J by 2 bases, leaving 13 bases between them. This CDR3 comprises 14 residues. Germline values: CDR1 SEHNR, CDR2 FQNEAQ (reference sequence). In DNA, the CDR3 is TGTGCCAGCAGCCAAGGCCGGACAACCTACGAGCAGTACTTC. Amino acid sequence: CASSQGRTTYEQYF.

The chain is built from TRBV9 and TRBJ2-3; 11 bases are a match to TRBD2. Germline CDR1 reads SGDLS; CDR2 reads YYNGEE. This CDR3 has 16 residues. V gave up 1 base and J gave up 6 bases; unmatched junction bases: 7. CDR3 nucleotides: TGTGCCAGCAGCGTAAATAGCGGGAGGGCCGTTGATACGCAGTATTTT. Translation gives CASSVNSGRAVDTQYF. Looking up the rest from reference TRBV9 and TRBJ2-3 gives the full variable domain: DSGVTQTPKHLITATGQRVTLRCSPRSGDLSVYWYQQSLDQGLQFLIQYYNGEERAKGNILERFSAQQFPDLHSELNLSSLELGDSALYFCASSVNSGRAVDTQYFGPGTRLTVL.

This chain joins TRBV6-5 and TRBJ1-4; D possibly corresponds to TRBD1 (5 bases). The V gene lost 0 bases and the J gene lost 6 bases, with 8 bases spanning the gap. The CDR3 spans 14 residues. Germline assignment: CDR1 MNHEY and CDR2 SVGAGI. Here the CDR3 DNA reads TGTGCCAGCAGTTACTCCTCGGGGGATGAAAAACTGTTTTTT. Translation: CASSYSSGDEKLFF.

V usage is TRBV27 and J usage is TRBJ2-1; possibly TRBD2 for D (6 bases). The CDR3 covers 16 residues. Looked up from germline, CDR1 is MNHEY and CDR2 is SMNVEV (reference sequence). Trimming removed 5 bases from V and 3 bases from J, with 17 bases in between. The CDR3 DNA reads TGTGCCAGCAGTATTTCAGGGATGGGACTCTACAATGAGCAGTTCTTC. This codes for CASSISGMGLYNEQFF.

This rearrangement joins TRBV30 to TRBJ2-3; no clear D gene. CDR3 length equals 12 residues. Deletions cut 2 bases from V and 6 bases from J, with 9 bases between. The V gene's germline CDR1 is GTSNPN and CDR2 SVGIG (reference sequence). CDR3 in amino acids: CAWSPVSDTQYF. Written as DNA, the CDR3 is TGTGCCTGGAGTCCGGTCTCGGATACGCAGTATTTT.

This chain joins TRBV30 and TRBJ1-2; 10 bases are shared with TRBD1. After removal of 3 bases from V and 5 bases from J, the junction contained 6 bases not matched to a gene. Per the germline V gene, CDR1 is GTSNPN and CDR2 is SVGIG (reference sequence). The CDR3 is made up of 14 amino acids. The CDR3 reads CAWSPGQGKYGYTF. DNA of the CDR3: TGTGCCTGGAGCCCGGGACAGGGGAAGTATGGCTACACCTTC. Together with reference TRBV30 and TRBJ1-2, the CDR3 gives the full variable domain: SQTIHQWPATLVQPVGSPLSLECTVEGTSNPNLYWYRQAAGRGLQLLFYSVGIGQISSEVPQNLSASRPQDRQFILSSKKLLLSDSGFYLCAWSPGQGKYGYTFGSGTRLTVV.

The V gene is TRBV2, the J gene TRBJ2-5; 12 nucleotides line up with TRBD1. The CDR3 is 18 amino acids. The junction had 12 bases not matched to a gene; V was cut back by 3 bases and J by 4 bases. Germline V gene sequence: CDR1 SNHLY, CDR2 FYNNEI. The CDR3 spells CASSDGEWGTGGSETQYF. The CDR3 region has the DNA TGTGCCAGCAGTGACGGGGAGTGGGGGACAGGGGGCTCAGAGACCCAGTACTTC.

V usage is TRBV7-9 and J usage is TRBJ2-3; TRBD2 aligns across 13 bases. CDR3 length: 15 amino acids. The J segment lost 3 bases and the V segment lost 3 bases, leaving 0 bases of the junction unmatched. In germline, CDR1 is SEHNR, CDR2 FQNEAQ (reference sequence). The CDR3, as DNA: TGTGCCAGCAGCTTGGGACTAGCGGGAACAGATACGCAGTATTTT. Translated: CASSLGLAGTDTQYF.

This chain uses TRBV4-1 with TRBJ1-1; weak D call: TRBD1 (5 bases). CDR1 is MGHRA, CDR2 YSYEKL, per germline. CDR3 length: 17 residues. V lost 0 bases to trimming and J lost 0 bases, with 14 bases between them. CDR3 DNA: TGCGCCAGCAGCCAAGATGCCGGGACGGCAATGAACACTGAAGCTTTCTTT. Its protein product is CASSQDAGTAMNTEAFF.

The gene calls are TRBV10-3 and TRBJ2-1; TRBD2 matches at 12 bases. Losses at the gene ends were 3 bases for V and 8 bases for J; bases not matched to a gene: 11. There are 17 residues in the CDR3. CDR1 is ENHRY, CDR2 SYGVKD, per germline. The CDR3 protein is CAISDPSGLAGFDEQFF. The CDR3 DNA sequence: TGTGCCATCAGTGACCCTTCAGGACTAGCGGGATTCGATGAGCAGTTCTTC.

There are many counts of this clone. DNA for the CDR3: TGTGCCAGCAGCCGCTTCTGGACAGAGCAAGAGACCCAGTACTTC. Amino acid sequence: CASSRFWTEQETQYF. The chain employs TRBV6-1 and TRBJ2-5; D is perhaps TRBD1 (6 bases). With 6 bases removed from V and 2 bases from J, the gap between germline ends came to 16 bases. This CDR3 spans 15 amino acids. CDR1 and CDR2 from the germline V gene are MNHNS and SASEGT.

The chain couples TRBV4-3 to TRBJ1-2; D possibly corresponds to TRBD1 (5 bases). The CDR3 length is 14 residues. Germline V gene sequence: CDR1 LGHNA, CDR2 YSLEER. V was shortened by 1 base and J by 6 bases, with 12 bases between the two germline ends. CDR3 sequence (DNA): TGCGCCAGCAGCCAAGCAGGGTTTGGGAATGGCTACACCTTC. This codes for CASSQAGFGNGYTF.